These 10 T cell receptor beta chains came from one sample sequenced in a study of blood T cell repertoires in COVID-19. The repertoire was sequenced with immunoSEQ multiplex PCR; TCRdb's copy has only in-frame clones and lacks some. This sample yields about 94,000 clones, of which around 87% are seen a single time; approximately 5% belongs to the top ten. Sequenced sample: peripheral blood. The receptors come from an elderly woman with acute or convalescent COVID-19.

This sequence joins TRBV6-2 or TRBV6-3 and TRBJ2-1; 10 nucleotides align to TRBD2. This CDR3 region has 16 residues. Germline CDR1 is MNHEY and CDR2 is SVGEGT. The J segment lost 3 bases and the V segment lost 5 bases, leaving 7 bases of the junction unmatched. The CDR3 loop reads CASSTRTSGHYNEQFF. For the CDR3, the DNA is TGTGCCAGCAGTACCCGGACTAGCGGCCACTACAATGAGCAGTTCTTC.

The chain employs TRBV5-4 and TRBJ2-3; D is possibly TRBD2 (7 bases). Trimming pared 5 bases from V and 0 bases from J, leaving 16 bases between. In germline, CDR1 is SGHNT, CDR2 YYREEE (reference sequence). The CDR3 has 16 residues. CDR3 protein: CASRPLEGGSTDTQYF. As DNA, the CDR3 is TGTGCCAGCAGGCCATTAGAGGGGGGGAGCACAGATACGCAGTATTTT.

The gene calls are TRBV14 and TRBJ2-1; TRBD1 is a possible D gene (5 bases). Looked up from germline, CDR1 is SGHDN and CDR2 is FVKESK. The length of the CDR3 is 16 residues. With 0 bases removed from V and 4 bases from J, the gap between germline ends came to 13 bases. CDR3 DNA: TGTGCCAGCAGCCAAGAAGGACAAACCCGTTACAATGAGCAGTTCTTC. It translates to CASSQEGQTRYNEQFF.

This clone was detected only once. The rearrangement joins TRBV30 to TRBJ1-1; D is unresolved. The CDR3 covers 16 residues. CDR1 and CDR2 (germline): GTSNPN, SVGIG (reference sequence). V lost 0 bases to trimming and J lost 4 bases, with 18 bases between them. CDR3 in amino acids: CAWSVRIGGPGTEAFF. The CDR3 DNA is TGTGCCTGGAGTGTACGAATTGGAGGTCCGGGCACTGAAGCTTTCTTT.

This rearrangement joins TRBV3-1 (or the pseudogene TRBV3-2) to TRBJ2-1; D perhaps matches TRBD2 (5 bases). Per the germline V gene, CDR1 is LGHDT and CDR2 is YNNKEL (reference sequence). V was pared by 4 bases and J by 6 bases, with 19 bases between. The length of the CDR3 is 16 residues. The CDR3 is CASSRLPSMERNEQFF. CDR3 coding DNA: TGTGCCAGCAGCCGACTACCTTCAATGGAGCGCAATGAGCAGTTCTTC.

The V call is TRBV19, the J call TRBJ1-4; no reliable D call. Looked up from germline, CDR1 is LNHDA and CDR2 is SQIVND (reference sequence). This CDR3 region has 18 residues. Trimming cost V 3 bases and J 4 bases, with 21 bases left between them. The CDR3 protein is CASSIGPGEWAINEKLFF. CDR3 DNA: TGTGCCAGTAGTATCGGCCCCGGGGAGTGGGCCATTAATGAAAAACTGTTTTTT.

CDR3: CASRSTGTGNYGYTF. CDR3 nucleotide sequence: TGTGCCAGCAGGAGTACCGGGACAGGGAACTATGGCTACACCTTC. V gene TRBV6-5 combines with J gene TRBJ1-2, with 9 bases aligning to TRBD1. Trimming cost V 6 bases and J 2 bases; bases outside gene matches: 7. CDR1 and CDR2 from the germline V gene are MNHEY and SVGAGI. CDR3 size: 15 residues.

This clone has a single count. The V call is TRBV27, the J call TRBJ2-7, with 9 bases that match TRBD2. This CDR3 is built from 16 residues. Trimming took 6 bases from V and 5 from J; bases not matched to a gene: 14. CDR1 is MNHEY and CDR2 is SMNVEV in the germline V gene (reference sequence). This chain's CDR3 is CASSPSLGTSIHEQYF. The CDR3 coding sequence is TGTGCCAGCAGCCCCTCGCTCGGGACTAGCATCCACGAGCAGTACTTC.

The chain carries TRBV4-2 and TRBJ2-1, with TRBD2 as a possible D gene (5 bases). V lost 5 bases and J 4 bases, leaving 15 bases between the germline ends. Germline-derived CDR1 and CDR2 are LGHNA and YNFKEQ. The CDR3 contains 15 residues. The CDR3 DNA reads TGTGCCAGCAGCTTTGGAGGATCAAGGTACAATGAGCAGTTCTTC. Translated: CASSFGGSRYNEQFF.

The chain links TRBV29-1 to TRBJ2-1; D gene ambiguous. This CDR3 is built from 13 residues. Trimming pared 8 bases from V and 0 bases from J, leaving 11 bases between. Germline-derived CDR1 and CDR2 are SQVTM and ANQGSEA. The CDR3 loop is CSTPQSSYNEQFF. For the CDR3, the DNA is TGCAGCACACCACAGAGCTCCTACAATGAGCAGTTCTTC.